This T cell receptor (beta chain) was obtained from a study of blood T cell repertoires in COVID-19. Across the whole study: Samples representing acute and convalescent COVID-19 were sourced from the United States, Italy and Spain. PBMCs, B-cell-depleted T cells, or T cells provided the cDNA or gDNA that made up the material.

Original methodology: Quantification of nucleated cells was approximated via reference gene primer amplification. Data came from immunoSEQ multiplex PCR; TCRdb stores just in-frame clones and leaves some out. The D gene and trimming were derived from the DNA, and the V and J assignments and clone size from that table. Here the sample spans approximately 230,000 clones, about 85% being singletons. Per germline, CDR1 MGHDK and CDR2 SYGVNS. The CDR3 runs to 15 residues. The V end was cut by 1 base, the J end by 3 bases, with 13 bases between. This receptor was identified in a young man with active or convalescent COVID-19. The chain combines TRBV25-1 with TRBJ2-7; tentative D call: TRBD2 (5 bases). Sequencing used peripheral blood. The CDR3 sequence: CASSEFGLSIYEQYF. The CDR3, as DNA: TGTGCCAGCAGTGAATTCGGACTGTCCATCTACGAGCAGTACTTC.